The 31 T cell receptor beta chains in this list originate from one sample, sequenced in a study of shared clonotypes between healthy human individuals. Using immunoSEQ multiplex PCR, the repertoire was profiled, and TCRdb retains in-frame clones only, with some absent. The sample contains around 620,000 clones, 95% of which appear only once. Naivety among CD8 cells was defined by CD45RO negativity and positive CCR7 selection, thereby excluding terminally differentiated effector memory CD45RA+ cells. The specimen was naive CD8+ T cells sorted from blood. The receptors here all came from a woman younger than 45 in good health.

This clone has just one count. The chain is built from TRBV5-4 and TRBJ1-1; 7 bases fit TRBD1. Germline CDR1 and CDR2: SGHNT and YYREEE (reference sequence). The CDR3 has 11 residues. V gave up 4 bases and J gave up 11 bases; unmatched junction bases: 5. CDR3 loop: CASSTGTEAFF. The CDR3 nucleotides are TGTGCCAGCAGCACCGGGACAGAGGCTTTCTTT.

CDR3 protein: CASNIGRAGELFF. The CDR3 nucleotides read TGTGCCAGTAATATCGGCAGGGCCGGGGAGCTGTTTTTT. The V call is TRBV19, the J call TRBJ2-2; tentatively, D is TRBD1 (5 bases). The CDR3 length is 13 residues. V was trimmed by 7 bases and J by 6 bases, leaving 12 bases between them. Germline loops: CDR1 LNHDA, CDR2 SQIVND (reference sequence).

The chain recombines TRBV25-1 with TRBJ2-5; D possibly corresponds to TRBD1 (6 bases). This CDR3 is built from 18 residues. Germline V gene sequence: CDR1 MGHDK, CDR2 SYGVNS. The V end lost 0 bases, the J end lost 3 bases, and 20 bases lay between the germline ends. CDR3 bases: TGTGCCAGCAGTGAATATCCCCCCCCGGACAGCGTTGAAGAGACCCAGTACTTC. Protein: CASSEYPPPDSVEETQYF.

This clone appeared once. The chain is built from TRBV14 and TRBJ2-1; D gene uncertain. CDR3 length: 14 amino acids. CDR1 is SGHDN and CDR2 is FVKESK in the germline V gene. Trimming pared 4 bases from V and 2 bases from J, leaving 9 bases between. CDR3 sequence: CASSPHHPYNEQFF. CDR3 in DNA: TGTGCCAGCAGCCCGCATCACCCCTACAATGAGCAGTTCTTC.

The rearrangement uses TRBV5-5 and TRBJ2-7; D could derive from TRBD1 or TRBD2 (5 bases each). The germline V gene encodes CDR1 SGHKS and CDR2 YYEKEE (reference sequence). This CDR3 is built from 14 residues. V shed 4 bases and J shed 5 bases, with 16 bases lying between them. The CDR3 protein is CASSPSRERNEQYF. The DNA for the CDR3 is TGTGCCAGCAGCCCTAGCAGGGAGAGGAACGAGCAGTACTTC.

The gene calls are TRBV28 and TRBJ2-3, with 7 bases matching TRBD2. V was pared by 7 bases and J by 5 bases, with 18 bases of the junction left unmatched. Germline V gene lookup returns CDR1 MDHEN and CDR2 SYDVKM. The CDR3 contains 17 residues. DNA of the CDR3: TGTGCCAGCAACCTAGAGGGGAGGGCACCGTTATTAGATACGCAGTATTTT. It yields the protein CASNLEGRAPLLDTQYF.

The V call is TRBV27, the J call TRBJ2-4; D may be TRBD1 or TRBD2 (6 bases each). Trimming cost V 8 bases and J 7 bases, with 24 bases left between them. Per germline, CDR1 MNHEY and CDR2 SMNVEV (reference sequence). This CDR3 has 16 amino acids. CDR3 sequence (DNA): TGTGCCAGCGTCCAATGGGGGGCAACTCAATCGAACATTCAGTACTTC. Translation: CASVQWGATQSNIQYF.

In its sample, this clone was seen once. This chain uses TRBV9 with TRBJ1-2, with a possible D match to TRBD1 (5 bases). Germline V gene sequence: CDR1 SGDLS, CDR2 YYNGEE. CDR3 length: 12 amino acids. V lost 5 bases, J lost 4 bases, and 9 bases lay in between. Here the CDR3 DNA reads TGTGCCAGCAGGGACGGGACCTATGGCTACACCTTC. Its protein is CASRDGTYGYTF.

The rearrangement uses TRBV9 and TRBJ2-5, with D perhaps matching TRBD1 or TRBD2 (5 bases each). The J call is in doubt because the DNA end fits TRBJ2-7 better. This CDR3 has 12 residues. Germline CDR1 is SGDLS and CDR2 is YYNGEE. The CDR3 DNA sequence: TGTGCCAGCAGCGGGGACGGATACGAGCAGTACTTC. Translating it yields CASSGDGYEQYF.

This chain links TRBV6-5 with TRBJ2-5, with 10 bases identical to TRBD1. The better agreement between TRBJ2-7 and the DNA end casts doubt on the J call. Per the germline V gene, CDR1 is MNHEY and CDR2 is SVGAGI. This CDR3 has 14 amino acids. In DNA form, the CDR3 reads TGTGCCAGCAATGGACAGGGGGTCCACTACGAGCAGTACTTC. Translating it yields CASNGQGVHYEQYF.

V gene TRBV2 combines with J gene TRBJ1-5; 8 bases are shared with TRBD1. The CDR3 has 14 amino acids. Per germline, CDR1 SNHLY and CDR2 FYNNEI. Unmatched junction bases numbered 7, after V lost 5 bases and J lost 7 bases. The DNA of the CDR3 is TGTGCCAGCAGTACACAGGGGGATAGACAGCCCCAGCATTTT. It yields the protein CASSTQGDRQPQHF.

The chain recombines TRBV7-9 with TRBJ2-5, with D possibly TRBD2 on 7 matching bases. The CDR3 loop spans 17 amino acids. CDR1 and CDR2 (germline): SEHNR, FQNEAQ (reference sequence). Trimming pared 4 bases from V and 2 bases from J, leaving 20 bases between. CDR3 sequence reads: CASSSSRRGRGQETQYF. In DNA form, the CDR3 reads TGTGCCAGCAGCTCAAGCCGCCGGGGGAGGGGGCAAGAGACCCAGTACTTC.

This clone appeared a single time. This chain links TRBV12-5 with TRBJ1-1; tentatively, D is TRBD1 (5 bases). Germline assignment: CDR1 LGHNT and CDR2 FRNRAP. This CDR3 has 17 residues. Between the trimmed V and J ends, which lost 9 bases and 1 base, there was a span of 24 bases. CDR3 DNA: TGTGCTAGGCCCGGGGCGCATACCCTGCCCCCGAACACTGAAGCTTTCTTT. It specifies CARPGAHTLPPNTEAFF.

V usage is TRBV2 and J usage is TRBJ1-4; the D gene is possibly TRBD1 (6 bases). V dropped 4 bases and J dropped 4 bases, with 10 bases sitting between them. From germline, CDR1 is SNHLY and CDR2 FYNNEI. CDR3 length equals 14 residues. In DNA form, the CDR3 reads TGTGCCAGCAGTGCGCGGACAGTTAATGAAAAACTGTTTTTT. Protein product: CASSARTVNEKLFF.

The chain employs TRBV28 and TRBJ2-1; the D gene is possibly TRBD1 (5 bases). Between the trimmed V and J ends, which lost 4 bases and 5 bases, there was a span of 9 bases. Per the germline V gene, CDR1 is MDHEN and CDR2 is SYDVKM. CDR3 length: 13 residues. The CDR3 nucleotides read TGTGCCAGCAGTTCACCGACAGACAATGAGCAGTTCTTC. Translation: CASSSPTDNEQFF.

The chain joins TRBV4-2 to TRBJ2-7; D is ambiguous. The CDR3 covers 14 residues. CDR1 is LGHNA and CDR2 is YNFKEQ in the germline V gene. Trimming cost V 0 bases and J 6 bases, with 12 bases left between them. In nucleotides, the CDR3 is TGTGCCAGCAGCCAAGATCTTGGGATCCCCGAGCAGTACTTC. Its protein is CASSQDLGIPEQYF.

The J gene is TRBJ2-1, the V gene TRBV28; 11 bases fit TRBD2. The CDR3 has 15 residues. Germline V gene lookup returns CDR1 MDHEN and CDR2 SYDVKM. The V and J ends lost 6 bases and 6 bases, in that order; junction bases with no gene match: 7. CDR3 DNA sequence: TGTGCCAGCAGCCCACTAGCGGGAGTGGGCAATGAGCAGTTCTTC. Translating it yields CASSPLAGVGNEQFF.

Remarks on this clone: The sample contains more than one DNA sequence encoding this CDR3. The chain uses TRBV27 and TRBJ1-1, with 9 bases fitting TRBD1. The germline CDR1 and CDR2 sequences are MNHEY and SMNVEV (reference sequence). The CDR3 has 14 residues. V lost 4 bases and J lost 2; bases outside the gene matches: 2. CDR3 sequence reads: CASSSTGGNTEAFF. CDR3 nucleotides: TGTGCCAGCAGTTCTACAGGGGGCAACACTGAAGCTTTCTTT.

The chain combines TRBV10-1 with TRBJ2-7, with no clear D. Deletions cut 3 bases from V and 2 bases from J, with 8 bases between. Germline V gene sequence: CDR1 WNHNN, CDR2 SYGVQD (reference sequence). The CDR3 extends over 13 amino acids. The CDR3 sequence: CASSEGAAYEQYF. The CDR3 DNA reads TGCGCCAGCAGTGAAGGTGCCGCCTACGAGCAGTACTTC.

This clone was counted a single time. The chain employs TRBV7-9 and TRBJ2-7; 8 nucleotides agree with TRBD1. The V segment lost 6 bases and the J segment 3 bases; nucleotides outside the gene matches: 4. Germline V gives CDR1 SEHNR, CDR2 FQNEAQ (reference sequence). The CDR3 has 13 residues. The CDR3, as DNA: TGTGCCAGCAGGCCGGGACAGGACTACGAGCAGTACTTC. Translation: CASRPGQDYEQYF.

This CDR3 reads CAISAVGTVNTEAFF. The CDR3 region has the DNA TGTGCCATTTCGGCCGTCGGGACAGTGAACACTGAAGCTTTCTTT. This rearrangement joins TRBV10-3 to TRBJ1-1, with 7 bases fitting TRBD1. The CDR3 contains 15 residues. In germline, CDR1 is ENHRY, CDR2 SYGVKD. After removal of 9 bases from V and 0 bases from J, the junction contained 10 bases not matched to a gene.

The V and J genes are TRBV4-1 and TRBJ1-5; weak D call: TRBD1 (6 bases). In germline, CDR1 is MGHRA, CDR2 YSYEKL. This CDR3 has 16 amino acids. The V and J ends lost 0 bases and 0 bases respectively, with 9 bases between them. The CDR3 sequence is CASSQEGGYSNQPQHF. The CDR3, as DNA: TGCGCCAGCAGCCAAGAAGGGGGGTATAGCAATCAGCCCCAGCATTTT.

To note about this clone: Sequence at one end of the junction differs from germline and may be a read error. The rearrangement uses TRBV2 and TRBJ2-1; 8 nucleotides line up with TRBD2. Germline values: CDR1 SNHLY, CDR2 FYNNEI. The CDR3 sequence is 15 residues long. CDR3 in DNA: TGTGCCAGCAGGGAAGCGGGAGCATCCTACAATGAGCAGTTCTTC. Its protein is CASREAGASYNEQFF.

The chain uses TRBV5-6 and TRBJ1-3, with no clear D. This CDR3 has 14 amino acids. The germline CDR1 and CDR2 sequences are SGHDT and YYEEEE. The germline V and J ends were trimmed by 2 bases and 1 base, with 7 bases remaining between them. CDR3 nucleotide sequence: TGTGCCAGCAGCTTAAGATTATCTGGAAACACCATATATTTT. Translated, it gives CASSLRLSGNTIYF.

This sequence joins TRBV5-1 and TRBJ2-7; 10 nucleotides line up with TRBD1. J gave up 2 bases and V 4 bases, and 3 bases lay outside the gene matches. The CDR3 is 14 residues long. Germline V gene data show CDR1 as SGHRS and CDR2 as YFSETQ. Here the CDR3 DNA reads TGCGCCAGCAGCATAGGACAGGGGGCCTACGAGCAGTACTTC. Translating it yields CASSIGQGAYEQYF.

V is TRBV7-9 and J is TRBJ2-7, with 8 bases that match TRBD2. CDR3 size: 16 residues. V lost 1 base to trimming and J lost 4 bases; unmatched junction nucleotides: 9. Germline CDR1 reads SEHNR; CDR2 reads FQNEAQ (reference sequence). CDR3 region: CASSLGLLAGRYEQYF. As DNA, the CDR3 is TGTGCCAGCAGCTTAGGTTTGTTAGCGGGACGGTACGAGCAGTACTTC.

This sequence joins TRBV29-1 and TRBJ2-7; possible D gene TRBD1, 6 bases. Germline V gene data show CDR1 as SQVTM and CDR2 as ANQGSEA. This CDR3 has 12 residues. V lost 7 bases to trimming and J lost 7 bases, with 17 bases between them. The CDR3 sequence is CSALGGAGEQYF. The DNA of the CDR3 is TGCAGCGCCTTAGGGGGAGCAGGGGAGCAGTACTTC.

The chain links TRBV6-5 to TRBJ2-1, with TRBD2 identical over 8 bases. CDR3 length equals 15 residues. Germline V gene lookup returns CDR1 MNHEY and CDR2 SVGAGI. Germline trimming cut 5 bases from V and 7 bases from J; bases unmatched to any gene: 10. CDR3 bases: TGTGCCAGCAGTCAAACTAGCGGCCGTGATAATGAGCAGTTCTTC. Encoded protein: CASSQTSGRDNEQFF.

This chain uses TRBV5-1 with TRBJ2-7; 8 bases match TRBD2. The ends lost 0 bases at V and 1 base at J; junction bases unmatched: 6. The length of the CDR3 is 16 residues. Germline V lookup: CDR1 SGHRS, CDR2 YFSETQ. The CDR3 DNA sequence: TGCGCCAGCAGCTTGGTTTCGACTAGCGAATCCTACGAGCAGTACTTC. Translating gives CASSLVSTSESYEQYF.

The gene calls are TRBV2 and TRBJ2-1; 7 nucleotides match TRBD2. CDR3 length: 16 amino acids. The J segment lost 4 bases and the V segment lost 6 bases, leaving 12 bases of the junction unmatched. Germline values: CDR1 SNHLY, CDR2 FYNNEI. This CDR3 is CASRGLAAPNYNEQFF. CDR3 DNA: TGTGCCAGCAGGGGCCTAGCGGCCCCTAATTACAATGAGCAGTTCTTC.

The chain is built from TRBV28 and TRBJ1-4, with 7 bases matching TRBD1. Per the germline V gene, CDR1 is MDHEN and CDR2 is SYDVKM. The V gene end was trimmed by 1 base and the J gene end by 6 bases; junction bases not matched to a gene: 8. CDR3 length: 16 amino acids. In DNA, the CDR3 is TGTGCCAGCAGTTTATATGTGCAGGGGGGACATGAAAAACTGTTTTTT. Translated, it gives CASSLYVQGGHEKLFF.